Listed below are T cell receptor beta chains from one sample, sequenced in a study of CD8 T cells in Susac syndrome. TCRdb fed the immunoSEQ multiplex PCR reads into MiXCR, producing one record per CDR3 protein. The sample gives around 200,000 distinct CDR3 sequences, 90% to 95% of which show up once; approximately 0.094% is in the top ten. Sequences were obtained from CD4+ T cells from PBMCs. These receptors all stem from a human donor in good health. The CDR3 runs from the conserved cysteine through the conserved F or W. The D gene is left open where the match is weak. Only some rows state a clone size, as once, few, many or a class for expanded clones.

j_gene | d_gene | v_gene | abundance | CDR3nt | CDR3aa
TRBJ1-3 | NA | TRBV30 | NA | TGTGCCTTCCCGCAGACCTCTGGAAACACCATATATTTT | CAFPQTSGNTIYF
TRBJ2-1 | TRBD2 | TRBV24-1 | NA | TGTGCCACCAGTGATGCTCTAGCGGGAGCCTACAATGAGCAGTTCTTC | CATSDALAGAYNEQFF
TRBJ2-3 | NA | TRBV19 | NA | TGTGCCAGTAAAGCCACAGATACGCAGTATTTT | CASKATDTQYF
TRBJ2-2 | NA | TRBV14 | NA | TGTGCCAGCAGCCCGGAAGGTTTCGGGGAGCTGTTTTTT | CASSPEGFGELFF
TRBJ2-6 | NA | TRBV6-5 | NA | TGTGCCAGCAGTTACCTTGGCGGGACCTCTTTTGCTGGGGCCAACGTCCTGACTTTC | CASSYLGGTSFAGANVLTF
TRBJ2-4 | NA | TRBV12-3/TRBV12-4 | NA | TGTGCCAGCAGTTTAGGGGGTAGCATTCAGTACTTC | CASSLGGSIQYF
TRBJ1-2 | NA | TRBV24-1 | NA | TGTGCCACCAGTGATCCCGTAAACTATGGCTACACCTTC | CATSDPVNYGYTF
TRBJ2-4 | NA | TRBV9 | NA | TGTGCCAGCAGCGTAGCACCGACAGCCCGAAGCCCTGAAAACATTCAGTACTTC | CASSVAPTARSPENIQYF
TRBJ2-6 | TRBD2 | TRBV27 | NA | TGTGCCAGCAGTACGCTAGCGGCCGGCTCTGGGGCCAACGTCCTGACTTTC | CASSTLAAGSGANVLTF
TRBJ2-3 | NA | TRBV4-1 | NA | TGCGCCAGCAGCCAAGATGCGCCACAGGGTTCAGATACGCAGTATTTT | CASSQDAPQGSDTQYF
TRBJ1-1 | NA | TRBV15 | NA | TGTGCCACCAGGGGGTCCCTAAACACTGAAGCTTTCTTT | CATRGSLNTEAFF
TRBJ1-4 | NA | TRBV20-1 | NA | TGCAGTGCTAGATGGCAGGGAGTTGAAAAACTGTTTTTT | CSARWQGVEKLFF
TRBJ1-6 | NA | TRBV4-3 | NA | TGCGCCAGCAGCCAAGATCAAGACAGTAATTCACCCCTCCACTTT | CASSQDQDSNSPLHF
TRBJ2-3 | TRBD2 | TRBV28 | NA | TGTGCCAGCAGTTCCCCCAAACTAGCGGGGTTAGGGGATACGCAGTATTTT | CASSSPKLAGLGDTQYF
TRBJ1-2 | NA | TRBV4-3 | NA | TGCGCCAGCGGGGGCGATGAAGGGGGCTACACCTTC | CASGGDEGGYTF
TRBJ2-3 | TRBD2 | TRBV20-1 | NA | TGCAGTGCCCCGACCCGGACTAGCGGGAGAAAAGATACGCAGTATTTT | CSAPTRTSGRKDTQYF
TRBJ2-1 | NA | TRBV19 | NA | TGTGCCAGTACCAAGGGTGGTCCCTACAATGAGCAGTTCTTC | CASTKGGPYNEQFF
TRBJ2-1 | NA | TRBV7-3 | NA | TGTGCCAGCAGCCCCGCTGGGGATGAGCAGTTCTTC | CASSPAGDEQFF
TRBJ2-3 | NA | TRBV3-1 | NA | TGTGCCAGCAGATATAGCGTTAGCACAGATACGCAGTATTTT | CASRYSVSTDTQYF
TRBJ2-5 | NA | TRBV2 | NA | TGTGCCAGCAGCCAAGCCCGTTCAGGGGACCAGTACTTC | CASSQARSGDQYF
TRBJ2-3 | NA | TRBV6-1 | NA | TGTGCCAGCAGTGTATCCACAGATACGCAGTATTTT | CASSVSTDTQYF
TRBJ2-4 | NA | TRBV2 | NA | TGTGCCAGCAGTGATATCTACAGTAAAAACATTCAGTACTTC | CASSDIYSKNIQYF
TRBJ1-6 | NA | TRBV25-1 | once | TGTGCCAGCAGCCGGACGTTATATAATTCACCCCTCCACTTT | CASSRTLYNSPLHF
TRBJ2-1 | NA | TRBV28 | NA | TGTGCCAGCAGTTCCCTGTTGTTTGGCTCCTACAATGAGCAGTTCTTC | CASSSLLFGSYNEQFF
TRBJ1-5 | NA | TRBV20-1 | NA | TGCAGTGCTAGAGACCTCGGCCGGGGAAATCAGCCCCAGCATTTT | CSARDLGRGNQPQHF
TRBJ2-7 | TRBD1 | TRBV7-2 | NA | TGTGCCAGCAGCCCAAGGACAGGGGGCTACGATCAGTACTTC | CASSPRTGGYDQYF
TRBJ1-2 | NA | TRBV30 | NA | TGTGCCTGGAGAAGACCAGGGCTCTATGGCTACACCTTC | CAWRRPGLYGYTF
TRBJ2-3 | NA | TRBV24-1 | NA | TGTGCCACCAGTGTCGACAGACACACAGATACGCAGTATTTT | CATSVDRHTDTQYF
TRBJ1-3 | NA | TRBV29-1 | NA | TGCAGCGTGCTTGACAGGCTCTCTGGAAACACCATATATTTT | CSVLDRLSGNTIYF